The sequence of this T cell receptor beta chain was determined in a study of T cells expressing NK-cell markers. TCRdb reanalyzed the 5' RACE reads and collapses them to one entry per CDR3 protein, without DNA. This table holds over 150,000 distinct CDR3 sequences. The germline V gene encodes CDR1 PRHDT and CDR2 FYEKMQ (reference sequence). The CDR3 consists of 15 residues. The rearrangement links TRBV13 to TRBJ2-5; TCRdb returns TRBD1, unconfirmable since there is no DNA. Sequencing was done on a sample of blood T cells: a sorted CD56 or NKG2C T cell subset, CD4+ or CD8+ T cells, or bulk PBMC T cells (not recorded which). This clonotype originated in a man aged 18 to 70 in good health. The CDR3 sequence is CASSMSGGVGETQYF.